This T cell receptor (beta chain) emerged from a study of graft-versus-host responses after intestinal transplantation. Study-level findings and limits: Early post-transplant HvG declines were associated with peak circulating GvH clone levels. High graft-versus-host to host-versus-graft T cell clonal ratios marked allografts of patients with graft-donor macrochimerism.

Only in-frame clones appear in the TCRdb table, and some are missing; sequencing was by immunoSEQ multiplex PCR. The data show about 110,000 clones, approximately 90% seen once. This CDR3 contains 16 residues. Germline CDR1 is SGHAT and CDR2 is FQNNGV. Trimming took 5 bases from V and 4 from J; bases not matched to a gene: 11. A remark on this clone: Its antigen remains unidentified.

The TCR comes from a human donor who was the organ donor for an intestinal transplant. The source material was unstimulated CD4+ T cells sorted from spleen or lymph node cells, sampled before transplant. The rearrangement joins TRBV11-2 to TRBJ2-3; 8 nucleotides line up with TRBD2. The CDR3 DNA is TGTGCCAGCAGCCTCCTAGCGGGTAGCTTGGCAGATACGCAGTATTTT. Translated, it gives CASSLLAGSLADTQYF.